These 28 T cell receptor beta chains came from one sample sequenced in a study of T cells expressing NK-cell markers. No DNA is given; TCRdb re-called the 5' RACE reads and lists each CDR3 protein once. The sample table sets out about 150,000 distinct CDR3 sequences. The sequenced sample consisted of blood T cells: a sorted CD56 or NKG2C T cell subset, CD4+ or CD8+ T cells, or bulk PBMC T cells (not recorded which). The receptor source for this set is a man between 18 and 29 years old in good health.

V is TRBV7-9 and J is TRBJ2-3; lacking DNA, the TRBD2 call made by TCRdb goes unchecked. Looked up from germline, CDR1 is SEHNR and CDR2 is FQNEAQ (reference sequence). The length of the CDR3 is 13 residues. CDR3 protein: CARDSAAQDTQYF.

The rearrangement uses TRBV12-3 or TRBV12-4 and TRBJ2-3; TCRdb designates TRBD2, a call that cannot be tested without DNA. The CDR3 spans 15 residues. The CDR3 reads CASSVLAASTDTQYF.

The gene calls are TRBV4-1 and TRBJ2-2. Germline CDR1 and CDR2: MGHRA and YSYEKL. CDR3 size: 14 residues. Here the CDR3 reads CASSQDPNTGELFF.

V usage is TRBV27 and J usage is TRBJ1-1. CDR3 length: 14 residues. CDR1 is MNHEY and CDR2 is SMNVEV in the germline V gene (reference sequence). The CDR3 protein is CAAQAGGFGTEAFF.

This CDR3 reads CSVVGVPGSYNEQFF. The J gene is TRBJ2-1, the V gene TRBV29-1; TCRdb gives TRBD1 as the D gene, but with no DNA this cannot be confirmed. This CDR3 contains 15 residues. CDR1 SQVTM and CDR2 ANQGSEA come from the germline V gene.

This chain uses TRBV6-5 with TRBJ1-5. Germline-derived CDR1 and CDR2 are MNHEY and SVGAGI. The CDR3 is 16 residues long. The CDR3 loop is CASSYGPTYSNQPQHF.

The chain uses TRBV19 and TRBJ2-1; no DNA is available, so the TRBD2 call from TCRdb remains unchecked. The CDR3 is 14 residues long. Germline CDR1 LNHDA, CDR2 SQIVND (reference sequence). CDR3 loop: CASSPSGRINEQFF.

The chain uses TRBV4-1 and TRBJ2-1. Per germline, CDR1 MGHRA and CDR2 YSYEKL. CDR3 length: 12 residues. The CDR3: CASSQESHEQFF.

The CDR3 sequence is CAITQGYQETQYF. V usage is TRBV3-1 and J usage is TRBJ2-5. The V gene's germline CDR1 is LGHDT and CDR2 YNNKEL (reference sequence). This CDR3 region has 13 residues.

The chain couples TRBV5-6 to TRBJ2-3; the D call of TRBD2 rests on TCRdb alone, since no DNA is present to check it. This CDR3 spans 18 amino acids. Germline lookup yields CDR1 SGHDT and CDR2 YYEEEE. CDR3 sequence: CASSNHQTPSGLVDTQYF.

V and J are TRBV7-6 and TRBJ2-2; TCRdb gives TRBD1 as the D gene, but with no DNA this cannot be confirmed. Germline V CDR1 and CDR2: SGHVS, FNYEAQ. The CDR3 is 13 amino acids. The CDR3 loop is CASSSTGAGELFF.

The rearrangement joins TRBV7-6 to TRBJ2-7; the D call of TRBD1 rests on TCRdb alone, since no DNA is present to check it. CDR3 length equals 14 residues. Looked up from germline, CDR1 is SGHVS and CDR2 is FNYEAQ. Here the CDR3 reads CASSQTGHHYEQYF.

The chain has TRBV27 and TRBJ2-1; the D call of TRBD2 rests on TCRdb alone, since no DNA is present to check it. The germline V gene has CDR1 MNHEY and CDR2 SMNVEV (reference sequence). The CDR3 is made up of 15 amino acids. CDR3 region: CASSIAGGPLNEQFF.

This chain joins TRBV10-3 and TRBJ2-2; TCRdb lists TRBD2, though no DNA is available to test this call. The CDR3 extends over 17 amino acids. Germline V gene sequence: CDR1 ENHRY, CDR2 SYGVKD. The CDR3 reads CAISEIFGTSLTGELFF.

The chain employs TRBV4-2 and TRBJ2-7; the D gene TCRdb calls, TRBD1, cannot be checked with no DNA. The CDR3 covers 14 residues. CDR1 is LGHNA, CDR2 YNFKEQ, per germline. CDR3 sequence: CASSQVGTDYEQYF.

The genes are TRBV6-2 or TRBV6-3 and TRBJ2-7. Germline CDR1 MNHEY, CDR2 SVGEGT. This CDR3 has 12 amino acids. The CDR3 is CASNELSHEQYF.

The V and J genes are TRBV4-1 and TRBJ1-5. The CDR3 is 16 residues long. CDR1 MGHRA and CDR2 YSYEKL come from the germline V gene. The CDR3: CASSQVSDGAGQPQHF.

J is TRBJ2-3 and V is TRBV6-5. Germline V lookup: CDR1 MNHEY, CDR2 SVGAGI. This CDR3 region has 14 residues. CDR3 in amino acids: CASSYAVAGDTQYF.

V usage is TRBV2 and J usage is TRBJ2-1; the TRBD2 assignment by TCRdb is unverifiable without DNA. Per the germline V gene, CDR1 is SNHLY and CDR2 is FYNNEI. CDR3 length: 15 amino acids. This CDR3 is CASRTTSSSYNEQFF. Supplemented by reference TRBV2 and TRBJ2-1, the full variable domain reads EPEVTQTPSHQVTQMGQEVILRCVPISNHLYFYWYRQILGQKVEFLVSFYNNEISEKSEIFDDQFSVERPDGSNFTLKIRSTKLEDSAMYFCASRTTSSSYNEQFFGPGTRLTVL.

The chain couples TRBV24-1 to TRBJ2-5; the TCRdb call, TRBD1, lacks DNA for checking. Germline lookup yields CDR1 KGHDR and CDR2 SFDVKD. This CDR3 region has 15 residues. The CDR3 sequence: CATSDPTGNQETQYF.

The chain joins TRBV6-5 to TRBJ2-1. Germline V gene data show CDR1 as MNHEY and CDR2 as SVGAGI. The CDR3 is 15 residues long. The CDR3 sequence is CASSLSLDDNNEQFF.

The chain couples TRBV29-1 to TRBJ2-1. The CDR3 runs 12 residues. Germline V gives CDR1 SQVTM, CDR2 ANQGSEA. CDR3: CSVRTSYNEQFF.

This CDR3 reads CASSLIDGNNEKLFF. This chain joins TRBV7-9 and TRBJ1-4. The CDR3 sequence is 15 residues long. Germline V gene sequence: CDR1 SEHNR, CDR2 FQNEAQ (reference sequence).

CDR3: CASSEAGPQETQYF. The chain joins TRBV10-2 to TRBJ2-5; absent DNA, TCRdb's TRBD2 call cannot be checked. Germline V lookup: CDR1 WSHSY, CDR2 SAAADI. The CDR3 runs 14 residues.

The V call is TRBV7-9, the J call TRBJ1-5; the D gene TCRdb calls, TRBD1, cannot be checked with no DNA. In germline, CDR1 is SEHNR, CDR2 FQNEAQ (reference sequence). There are 16 residues in the CDR3. CDR3: CASSLAVNRAVQPQHF.

The J gene is TRBJ2-7, the V gene TRBV15. Germline loops: CDR1 LNHNV, CDR2 YYDKDF (reference sequence). CDR3 length equals 15 residues. The CDR3 sequence: CATSRDGETHYEQYF.

The rearrangement joins TRBV12-3 or TRBV12-4 to TRBJ2-1. The CDR3 is made up of 12 amino acids. The CDR3 loop reads CASSFARDEQFF.

This chain links TRBV6-1 with TRBJ2-2; TCRdb's D gene call, TRBD1, goes unchecked for lack of DNA. Germline V lookup: CDR1 MNHNS, CDR2 SASEGT. CDR3 length: 16 amino acids. The CDR3 is CASIPTGGGGTGELFF.